One and the same sample provided the 8 T cell receptor beta chains below, sequenced in a study of T cell changes during pregnancy in multiple sclerosis. Method: immunoSEQ multiplex PCR; TCRdb's copy keeps in-frame clones and lacks some. In the table there are about 68,000 clones, just under 95% of which are singletons. Source: peripheral blood, taken after pregnancy. Receptor source: a female donor in good health, enrolled as a control in a pregnancy study.

V and J are TRBV15 and TRBJ1-5, with D perhaps matching TRBD1 (6 bases). CDR3 length: 14 amino acids. The V end was cut by 3 bases, the J end by 2 bases, with 8 bases between. The V gene's germline CDR1 is LNHNV and CDR2 YYDKDF (reference sequence). The CDR3 DNA follows: TGTGCCACCAGCAGCAACAGGGGCAATCAGCCCCAGCATTTT. Protein: CATSSNRGNQPQHF.

J is TRBJ2-1 and V is TRBV5-4, with 9 bases matching TRBD1. Germline V gives CDR1 SGHNT, CDR2 YYREEE (reference sequence). This CDR3 comprises 13 residues. The V segment lost 5 bases and the J segment 7 bases; nucleotides outside the gene matches: 4. In DNA form, the CDR3 reads TGTGCCAGCAGTGGACAGGGGAATAATGAGCAGTTCTTC. This gives the protein CASSGQGNNEQFF.

As for this clone: The sample contains more than one DNA sequence encoding this CDR3. This chain connects TRBV28 to TRBJ1-5; D is perhaps TRBD1 (5 bases). The V gene lost 1 base and the J gene lost 2 bases, with 9 bases spanning the gap. Germline loops: CDR1 MDHEN, CDR2 SYDVKM. This CDR3 is built from 15 residues. CDR3 coding DNA: TGTGCCAGCAGTTTATCAGGGAGGGGCAATCAGCCCCAGCATTTT. Encoded protein: CASSLSGRGNQPQHF. The variable domain in full, completed from reference TRBV28 and TRBJ1-5, reads DVKVTQSSRYLVKRTGEKVFLECVQDMDHENMFWYRQDPGLGLRLIYFSYDVKMKEKGDIPEGYSVSREKKERFSLILESASTNQTSMYLCASSLSGRGNQPQHFGDGTRLSIL.

The V gene is TRBV19, the J gene TRBJ2-5, with TRBD2 as a possible D gene (6 bases). CDR1 is LNHDA and CDR2 is SQIVND in the germline V gene (reference sequence). Trimming stripped 4 bases from V and 5 bases from J, with 11 bases between. The CDR3 has 13 residues. This CDR3 reads CASSTGLRETQYF. The CDR3 DNA follows: TGTGCCAGTAGTACGGGACTCCGCGAGACCCAGTACTTC.

This clone was observed a single time. V gene TRBV5-1 combines with J gene TRBJ1-1; tentative D call: TRBD1 (5 bases). V shed 0 bases and J shed 4 bases, with 13 bases lying between them. The CDR3 spans 15 residues. In germline, CDR1 is SGHRS, CDR2 YFSETQ. CDR3 coding DNA: TGCGCCAGCAGCTTGGATGAGGCAGGGATCACTGAAGCTTTCTTT. Translated: CASSLDEAGITEAFF.

The gene calls are TRBV6-6 and TRBJ1-4; TRBD1 aligns across 9 bases. Trimming took 6 bases from V and 4 from J; bases not matched to a gene: 0. This CDR3 is built from 13 residues. Germline V gene data show CDR1 as MNHNY and CDR2 as SVGAGI (reference sequence). CDR3 DNA: TGTGCCAGCAGGACAGGGGGTAATGAAAAACTGTTTTTT. Residues: CASRTGGNEKLFF.

The sample holds a few counts of this clone. The chain couples TRBV7-3 to TRBJ2-1, with TRBD2 identical over 9 bases. The germline CDR1 and CDR2 sequences are SGHTA and FQGTGA. J lost 8 bases, V lost 5 bases, and 19 bases had no gene match. The CDR3 length is 18 residues. CDR3 protein: CASSPLGLFTSGRDEQFF. Here the CDR3 DNA reads TGTGCCAGCAGCCCTCTGGGTCTCTTCACTAGCGGGCGGGATGAGCAGTTCTTC.

The V call is TRBV2, the J call TRBJ2-7, with unresolved D. CDR3 length equals 13 residues. Germline values: CDR1 SNHLY, CDR2 FYNNEI. V was shortened by 10 bases and J by 4 bases, with 17 bases between the two germline ends. The CDR3: CAIQKDMGYEQYF. The CDR3 DNA follows: TGTGCCATCCAAAAAGACATGGGTTACGAGCAGTACTTC.